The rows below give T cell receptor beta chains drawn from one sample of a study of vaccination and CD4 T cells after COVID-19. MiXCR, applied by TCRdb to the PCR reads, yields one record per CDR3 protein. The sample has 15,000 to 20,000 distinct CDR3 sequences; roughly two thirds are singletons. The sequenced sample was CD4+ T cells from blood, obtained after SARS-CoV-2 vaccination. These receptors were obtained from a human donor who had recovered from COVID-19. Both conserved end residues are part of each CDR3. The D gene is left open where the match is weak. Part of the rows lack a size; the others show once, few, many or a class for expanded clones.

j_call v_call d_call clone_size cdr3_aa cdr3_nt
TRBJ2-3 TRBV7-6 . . CASSLGGSGTDTQYF TGTGCCAGCAGCTTAGGAGGATCGGGCACAGATACGCAGTATTTT
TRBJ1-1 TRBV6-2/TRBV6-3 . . CASSYSYRTANTEAFF TGTGCCAGCAGTTACTCGTACCGGACGGCGAACACTGAAGCTTTCTTT
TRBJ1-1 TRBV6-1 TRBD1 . CASSGGQGLKVIMNTEAFF TGTGCCAGCAGTGGAGGACAGGGTTTGAAGGTTATCATGAACACTGAAGCTTTCTTT
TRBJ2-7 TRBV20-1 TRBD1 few CSARGTGPYEQYF TGCAGTGCTAGAGGGACAGGACCCTACGAGCAGTACTTC
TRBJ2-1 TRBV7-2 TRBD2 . CASRRSSGLYNEQFF TGTGCCAGCAGAAGATCTAGCGGGTTATACAATGAGCAGTTCTTC
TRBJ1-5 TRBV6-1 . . CASMPGGNQPQHF TGTGCCAGCATGCCGGGGGGCAATCAGCCCCAGCATTTT
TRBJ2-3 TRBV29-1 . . CSVEGRVADTQYF TGCAGCGTTGAAGGCAGGGTGGCAGATACGCAGTATTTT
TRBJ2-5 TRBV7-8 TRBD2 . CASSLARGLAEETQYF TGTGCCAGCAGCTTAGCGCGGGGACTAGCGGAAGAGACCCAGTACTTC
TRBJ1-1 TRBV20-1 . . CSASRATEAFF TGCAGTGCTAGCCGGGCCACTGAAGCTTTCTTT
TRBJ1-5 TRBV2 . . CASMEFGYSNQPQHF TGTGCCAGCATGGAATTCGGCTATAGCAATCAGCCCCAGCATTTT
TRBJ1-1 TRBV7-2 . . CATLIDRQNTEAFF TGTGCCACACTTATTGACAGGCAGAACACTGAAGCTTTCTTT
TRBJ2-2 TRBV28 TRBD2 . CASSLGLAYTGELFF TGTGCCAGCAGTTTAGGACTAGCATACACCGGGGAGCTGTTTTTT
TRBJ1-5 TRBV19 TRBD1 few CASSPTGRNQPQHF TGTGCCAGTAGTCCGACAGGGCGTAATCAGCCCCAGCATTTT
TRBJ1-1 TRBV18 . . CASSPSLRGGTEAFF TGTGCCAGCTCACCGTCCCTGAGAGGGGGCACTGAAGCTTTCTTT
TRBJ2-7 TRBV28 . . CASTSRTLSHEQYF TGTGCCAGCACTTCTCGGACCCTCAGCCACGAGCAGTACTTC
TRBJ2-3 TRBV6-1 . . CASSGTTDTQYF TGTGCCAGTTCAGGGACGACAGATACGCAGTATTTT